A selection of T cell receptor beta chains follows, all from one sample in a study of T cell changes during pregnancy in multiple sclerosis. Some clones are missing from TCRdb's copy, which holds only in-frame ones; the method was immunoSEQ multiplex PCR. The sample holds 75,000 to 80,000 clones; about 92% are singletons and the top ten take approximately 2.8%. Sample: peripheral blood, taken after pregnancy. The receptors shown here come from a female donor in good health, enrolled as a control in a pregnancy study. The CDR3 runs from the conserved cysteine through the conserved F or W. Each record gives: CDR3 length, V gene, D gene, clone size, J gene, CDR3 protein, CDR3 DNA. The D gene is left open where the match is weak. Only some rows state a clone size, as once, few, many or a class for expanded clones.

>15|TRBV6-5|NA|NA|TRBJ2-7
CASRRPGHASYEQYF
TGTGCCAGCAGGCGTCCGGGACATGCGTCCTACGAGCAGTACTTC
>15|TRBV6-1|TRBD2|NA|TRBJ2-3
CASRGTSGGLYTQYF
TGTGCCAGCAGAGGGACTAGCGGGGGGTTGTATACGCAGTATTTT
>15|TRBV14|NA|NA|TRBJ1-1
CASSQLTGINTEAFF
TGTGCCAGCAGCCAATTAACAGGGATCAACACTGAAGCTTTCTTT
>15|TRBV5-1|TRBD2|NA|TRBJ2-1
CASSVGTSGSNEQFF
TGCGCCAGCAGCGTAGGGACTAGCGGGAGCAATGAGCAGTTCTTC
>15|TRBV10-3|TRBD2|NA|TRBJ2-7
CAISDAASGSYEQYF
TGTGCCATCAGTGACGCGGCTAGCGGGAGCTACGAGCAGTACTTC
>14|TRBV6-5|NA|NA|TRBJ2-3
CASSRLSESGTQYF
TGTGCCAGCAGCCGACTATCCGAGTCGGGTACGCAGTATTTT
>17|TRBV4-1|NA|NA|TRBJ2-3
CASSLLGLAPSTDTQYF
TGCGCCAGCAGCCTACTTGGGTTAGCTCCTAGCACAGATACGCAGTATTTT
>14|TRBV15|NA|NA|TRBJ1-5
CATSRGTANQPQHF
TGTGCCACCAGCAGAGGGACAGCTAATCAGCCCCAGCATTTT
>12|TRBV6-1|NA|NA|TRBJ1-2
CASAQANYGYTF
TGTGCCAGCGCCCAGGCAAACTATGGCTACACCTTC
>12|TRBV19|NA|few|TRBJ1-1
CASSLRNTEAFF
TGTGCCAGTAGTCTTCGGAACACTGAAGCTTTCTTT
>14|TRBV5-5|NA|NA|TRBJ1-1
CASSFPRMNTEAFF
TGTGCCAGCAGCTTTCCGCGGATGAACACTGAAGCTTTCTTT
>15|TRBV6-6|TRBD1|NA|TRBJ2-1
CASSPPGQGSYEQFF
TGTGCCAGCAGTCCACCGGGACAGGGAAGTTATGAGCAGTTCTTC
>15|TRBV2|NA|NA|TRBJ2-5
CASSGAPGAQETQYF
TGTGCCAGCAGTGGGGCCCCTGGGGCTCAAGAGACCCAGTACTTC
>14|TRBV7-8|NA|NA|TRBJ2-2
CASSFLRGTGELFF
TGTGCCAGCAGCTTTCTCCGAGGAACCGGGGAGCTGTTTTTT
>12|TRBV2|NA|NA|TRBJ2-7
CASSALTEEQYF
TGTGCCAGCAGTGCCCTCACAGAAGAGCAGTACTTC
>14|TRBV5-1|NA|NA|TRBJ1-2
CASSPTEGRYGYTF
TGCGCCAGCAGCCCGACAGAAGGACGCTATGGCTACACCTTC
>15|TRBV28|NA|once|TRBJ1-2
CASSETAKTNYGYTF
TGTGCCAGCAGTGAGACAGCTAAGACTAACTATGGCTACACCTTC
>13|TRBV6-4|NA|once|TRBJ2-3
CASSAGNTDTQYF
TGTGCCAGCAGTGCAGGGAACACAGATACGCAGTATTTT
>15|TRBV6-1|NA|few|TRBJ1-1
CASSERELSGTEAFF
TGTGCCAGCAGTGAACGCGAGTTGTCGGGCACTGAAGCTTTCTTT
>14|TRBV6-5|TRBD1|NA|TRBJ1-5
CASSSDRANQPQHF
TGTGCCAGCAGTTCGGACAGGGCAAATCAGCCCCAGCATTTT
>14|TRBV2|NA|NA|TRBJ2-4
CASTVVFRKNIQYF
TGTGCCAGCACGGTCGTGTTTCGCAAAAACATTCAGTACTTC
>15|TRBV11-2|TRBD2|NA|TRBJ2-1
CASSLVGTSGSLQFF
TGTGCCAGCAGCTTAGTTGGGACTAGCGGCTCGTTGCAGTTCTTC
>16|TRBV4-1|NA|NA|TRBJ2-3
CASSDSFKGWPDTQYF
TGCGCCAGCAGCGACTCCTTCAAGGGGTGGCCAGATACGCAGTATTTT
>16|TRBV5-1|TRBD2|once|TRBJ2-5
CASSTSGGGNQETQYF
TGCGCCAGCAGCACTAGCGGGGGGGGTAACCAAGAGACCCAGTACTTC
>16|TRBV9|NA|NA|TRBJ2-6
CASSVEPGTGANVLTF
TGTGCCAGCAGCGTAGAACCGGGAACCGGGGCCAACGTCCTGACTTTC